These 14 T cell receptor beta chains came from one sample sequenced in a study of blood T cell repertoires in COVID-19. The data were produced by immunoSEQ multiplex PCR, yet TCRdb's version contains in-frame clones alone and is incomplete. This table holds about 100,000 clones, approximately 86% found once. The sequencing input was PBMCs or T cells enriched from blood (not recorded which). Source of these receptors: a woman in her fifties or sixties who had recovered from COVID-19.

The V and J genes are TRBV28 and TRBJ2-3, with TRBD2 identical over 10 bases. The length of the CDR3 is 15 residues. J gave up 2 bases and V 7 bases, and 6 bases lay outside the gene matches. CDR1 is MDHEN and CDR2 is SYDVKM in the germline V gene. The chain's CDR3 is CASNLLAGLTDTQYF. The CDR3 region has the DNA TGTGCCAGCAACCTACTAGCGGGGCTCACAGATACGCAGTATTTT.

The rearrangement uses TRBV7-3 and TRBJ2-3; D might be TRBD2 (6 bases). Trimming shortened V by 5 bases and J by 2 bases, and 14 bases separated the two germline ends. Germline-derived CDR1 and CDR2 are SGHTA and FQGTGA. The CDR3 length is 15 residues. The chain's CDR3 is CASSHQRAYTDTQYF. The CDR3 nucleotides are TGTGCCAGCAGCCATCAGCGGGCGTACACAGATACGCAGTATTTT. Full variable domain (outside the CDR3, taken from reference TRBV7-3 and TRBJ2-3): GAGVSQTPSNKVTEKGKYVELRCDPISGHTALYWYRQSLGQGPEFLIYFQGTGAADDSGLPNDRFFAVRPEGSVSTLKIQRTERGDSAVYLCASSHQRAYTDTQYFGPGTRLTVL.

This clone was counted only a few times. The V call is TRBV7-6, the J call TRBJ2-1, with 7 positions matching TRBD1. CDR3 size: 15 residues. In germline, CDR1 is SGHVS, CDR2 FNYEAQ. The trim removed 5 bases at V and 5 bases at J, leaving 9 bases unmatched. CDR3 in amino acids: CASSIWTGANNEQFF. CDR3 in DNA: TGTGCCAGCAGCATCTGGACAGGAGCCAACAATGAGCAGTTCTTC.

The chain employs TRBV7-9 and TRBJ2-1, with D hard to call. In germline, CDR1 is SEHNR, CDR2 FQNEAQ (reference sequence). With 5 bases removed from V and 7 bases from J, the gap between germline ends came to 12 bases. The length of the CDR3 is 13 residues. CDR3 sequence reads: CASSVSVNNEQFF. CDR3 nucleotide sequence: TGTGCCAGCAGCGTCTCTGTAAATAATGAGCAGTTCTTC.

V usage is TRBV12-3 or TRBV12-4 and J usage is TRBJ1-2; D gene ambiguous. V was shortened by 3 bases and J by 8 bases, with 7 bases between the two germline ends. CDR3 length: 11 amino acids. For the CDR3, the DNA is TGTGCCAGCAGTTTCCGGGAAGGCTACACCTTC. It translates to CASSFREGYTF.

The J gene is TRBJ2-1, the V gene TRBV4-1, with a possible D match to TRBD2 (5 bases). CDR3 length: 16 amino acids. CDR1 and CDR2 from the germline V gene are MGHRA and YSYEKL. With 1 base removed from V and 4 bases from J, the gap between germline ends came to 14 bases. CDR3 nucleotides: TGCGCCAGCAGCCAAGTGGACTTACTGGTTTACAATGAGCAGTTCTTC. This codes for CASSQVDLLVYNEQFF.

CDR3 DNA sequence: TGTGCCAGCAGTTTTACTAGCGGCACAGATACGCAGTATTTT. Its protein product is CASSFTSGTDTQYF. The rearrangement uses TRBV2 and TRBJ2-3; 7 bases agree with TRBD2. The CDR3 is made up of 14 amino acids. The V segment lost 5 bases and the J segment 1 base; nucleotides outside the gene matches: 3. CDR1 is SNHLY, CDR2 FYNNEI, per germline.

The CDR3 sequence is CASSLGTVNTEAFF. The CDR3 DNA follows: TGTGCCAGCAGCTTAGGGACAGTGAACACTGAAGCTTTCTTT. The chain combines TRBV7-3 with TRBJ1-1; 7 bases match TRBD1. Looked up from germline, CDR1 is SGHTA and CDR2 is FQGTGA. The CDR3 totals 14 residues. Unmatched junction bases numbered 0, after V lost 2 bases and J lost 0 bases.

J is TRBJ2-2 and V is TRBV28; 8 positions agree with TRBD1. The CDR3 has 16 amino acids. Germline CDR1 and CDR2: MDHEN and SYDVKM. The V and J ends lost 5 bases and 4 bases, in that order; junction bases with no gene match: 9. The CDR3 DNA sequence: TGTGCCAGCAGTCCAACCGGGACAGGACTCACCGGGGAGCTGTTTTTT. It yields the protein CASSPTGTGLTGELFF. The entire variable domain, with the rest obtained from reference TRBV28 and TRBJ2-2, is as follows: DVKVTQSSRYLVKRTGEKVFLECVQDMDHENMFWYRQDPGLGLRLIYFSYDVKMKEKGDIPEGYSVSREKKERFSLILESASTNQTSMYLCASSPTGTGLTGELFFGEGSRLTVL.

This chain links TRBV3-1 (or the pseudogene TRBV3-2) with TRBJ1-4; a weak D match, TRBD1 (5 bases). Trimming shortened V by 0 bases and J by 8 bases, and 13 bases separated the two germline ends. Germline CDR1 and CDR2: LGHDT and YNNKEL (reference sequence). This CDR3 spans 15 amino acids. The CDR3 coding sequence is TGTGCCAGCAGCCAAGATGTAGGGGTAAGGGAAAAACTGTTTTTT. As protein: CASSQDVGVREKLFF.

This chain links TRBV6-5 with TRBJ2-1; D might be TRBD2 (7 bases). V lost 7 bases and J lost 7, with 17 bases in between. The CDR3 has 14 amino acids. CDR1 MNHEY and CDR2 SVGAGI come from the germline V gene. This chain's CDR3 is CASIRGALGNEQFF. CDR3 DNA sequence: TGTGCCAGCATACGGGGGGCTCTGGGGAATGAGCAGTTCTTC.

V is TRBV12-3 or TRBV12-4 and J is TRBJ2-7; D may be TRBD2 (5 bases). V was clipped by 1 base and J by 4 bases, with 5 bases between them. The CDR3 sequence is 12 residues long. The CDR3: CASSLGTYEQYF. DNA of the CDR3: TGTGCCAGCAGTTTAGGGACTTACGAGCAGTACTTC.

This sequence joins TRBV27 and TRBJ2-7, with TRBD1 matching over 10 bases. This CDR3 contains 14 residues. V shed 6 bases, J shed 4 bases, and the junction held 6 bases outside the gene matches. Looked up from germline, CDR1 is MNHEY and CDR2 is SMNVEV (reference sequence). CDR3 protein: CASSAGTGAYEQYF. The CDR3 DNA sequence: TGTGCCAGCAGCGCCGGGACAGGGGCGTACGAGCAGTACTTC.

The chain carries TRBV25-1 and TRBJ2-4; D is possibly TRBD2 (5 bases). V gave up 1 base and J gave up 11 bases, with 24 bases separating them. The germline V gene encodes CDR1 MGHDK and CDR2 SYGVNS. CDR3 length: 17 amino acids. The CDR3 bases are TGTGCCAGCAGTGAATCAAAGGGTCGGGGTGAGAAGGTTTTTCAGTACTTC. Protein product: CASSESKGRGEKVFQYF.